The 22 T cell receptor beta chains listed next were all sequenced from one sample in a study of blood T cell repertoires in COVID-19. Produced via immunoSEQ multiplex PCR; TCRdb's table is partial and in-frame only. The profile covers about 300,000 clones, with approximately 88% appearing a single time and around 6% taken by the ten largest. Sequences were obtained from peripheral blood. These receptors all stem from a man between 18 and 29 years old who had recovered from COVID-19.

Written as DNA, the CDR3 is TGTGCCAGCAGTTCGGAGGGACCTGGAAACACCATATATTTT. It translates to CASSSEGPGNTIYF. The chain carries TRBV6-5 and TRBJ1-3; perhaps TRBD1 as D (5 bases). Germline loops: CDR1 MNHEY, CDR2 SVGAGI. V dropped 4 bases and J dropped 2 bases, with 9 bases sitting between them. This CDR3 is built from 14 residues.

The chain uses TRBV14 and TRBJ1-2; a possible D gene is TRBD1 (5 bases). Trimming removed 6 bases at V and 1 base at J, with 15 bases between. Per germline, CDR1 SGHDN and CDR2 FVKESK. The CDR3 has 15 residues. The CDR3 reads CASSRGERDNYGYTF. The CDR3 nucleotides read TGTGCCAGCAGTCGGGGGGAACGCGATAACTATGGCTACACCTTC.

This clone has a single count. The DNA for the CDR3 is TGTGCCATCAGTGAGTCCGCAGGGAAATACGAGCAGTACTTC. Amino acids: CAISESAGKYEQYF. The chain recombines TRBV10-3 with TRBJ2-7, with TRBD1 as a possible D gene (5 bases). CDR3 size: 14 residues. V was pared by 0 bases and J by 4 bases, with 10 bases between. Germline-derived CDR1 and CDR2 are ENHRY and SYGVKD.

The V call is TRBV6-6, the J call TRBJ2-7; possible D gene TRBD2, 5 bases. V was clipped by 8 bases and J by 3 bases, with 11 bases between them. This CDR3 is 12 amino acids long. Germline CDR1 is MNHNY and CDR2 is SVGAGI (reference sequence). CDR3 nucleotide sequence: TGTGCCAGCGCCGGGGTCGTCTACGAGCAGTACTTC. It codes for CASAGVVYEQYF.

The chain links TRBV9 to TRBJ2-1, with D tentatively TRBD2 (6 bases). V was shortened by 0 bases and J by 6 bases, with 19 bases between the two germline ends. CDR1 and CDR2 from the germline V gene are SGDLS and YYNGEE. The length of the CDR3 is 17 residues. The CDR3 DNA reads TGTGCCAGCAGCGTAGCTTTGGACTATCCCATGGTCAATGAGCAGTTCTTC. Its translation is CASSVALDYPMVNEQFF.

J is TRBJ2-6 and V is TRBV6-1, with a tentative D call TRBD1 (5 bases). Trimming pared 1 base from V and 3 bases from J, leaving 19 bases between. Germline loops: CDR1 MNHNS, CDR2 SASEGT. The CDR3 runs 19 residues. DNA for the CDR3: TGTGCCAGCAGTGAAGAGGGGTGGACCCACGCAGGTGGGGCCAACGTCCTGACTTTC. Protein product: CASSEEGWTHAGGANVLTF.

The gene calls are TRBV3-1 (or the pseudogene TRBV3-2) and TRBJ2-7; 7 bases align to TRBD1. The germline CDR1 and CDR2 sequences are LGHDT and YNNKEL (reference sequence). After removal of 4 bases from V and 6 bases from J, the junction contained 12 bases not matched to a gene. The CDR3 length is 15 residues. This CDR3 is CASSPLTGPSSEQYF. The CDR3 region has the DNA TGTGCCAGCAGCCCACTGACAGGGCCTTCTTCCGAGCAGTACTTC.

V and J are TRBV5-8 and TRBJ1-5; possibly TRBD1 for D (5 bases). This CDR3 is 14 amino acids long. V shed 0 bases and J shed 4 bases, with 8 bases lying between them. Per the germline V gene, CDR1 is SGHTS and CDR2 is YDEGEE. DNA for the CDR3: TGTGCCAGCAGCTTGGGACAGAGTAATCAGCCCCAGCATTTT. Residues: CASSLGQSNQPQHF.

The chain uses TRBV4-1 and TRBJ1-4; no reliable D call. Germline CDR1 and CDR2: MGHRA and YSYEKL. Trimming removed 8 bases at V and 5 bases at J, with 9 bases between. CDR3 length: 12 amino acids. CDR3 DNA sequence: TGCGCCAGCGGCATAACCAATGAAAAACTGTTTTTT. This sequence encodes CASGITNEKLFF.

The chain carries TRBV7-2 and TRBJ2-7; 7 bases are a match to TRBD2. This CDR3 is built from 15 residues. With V trimmed by 1 base and J by 4 bases, 7 bases remained unmatched. Germline V gene data show CDR1 as SGHTA and CDR2 as FQGNSA. CDR3 DNA: TGTGCCAGCAGCTTAGTGGCGGGAGCTGGATACGAGCAGTACTTC. Translation gives CASSLVAGAGYEQYF.

The V call is TRBV6-6, the J call TRBJ2-3; 7 bases line up with TRBD2. The CDR3 runs 15 residues. The germline CDR1 and CDR2 sequences are MNHNY and SVGAGI (reference sequence). V was pared by 6 bases and J by 3 bases, with 9 bases of the junction left unmatched. The CDR3 DNA reads TGTGCCAGCAGCCCGAGGGAGGGAACTACAGATACGCAGTATTTT. Amino acid sequence: CASSPREGTTDTQYF.

The chain uses TRBV5-1 and TRBJ2-1, with 8 bases fitting TRBD2. CDR1 is SGHRS, CDR2 YFSETQ, per germline. Unmatched junction bases numbered 14, after V lost 1 base and J lost 2 bases. The CDR3 contains 19 residues. The DNA of the CDR3 is TGCGCCAGCAGCTTGCCGACCAATACTAGCGGCCGAACCTACAATGAGCAGTTCTTC. Translation gives CASSLPTNTSGRTYNEQFF.

Points on this clone: This sample includes further DNA sequences coding for the same CDR3. The chain joins TRBV18 to TRBJ2-5; TRBD1 might be the D (6 bases). Germline V lookup: CDR1 KGHSH, CDR2 LQKENI. Trimming stripped 3 bases from V and 3 bases from J, with 8 bases between. CDR3 size: 13 residues. The CDR3 sequence is CASSPPGEETQYF. In nucleotides, the CDR3 is TGTGCCAGCTCACCCCCAGGGGAAGAGACCCAGTACTTC. Filled out from reference TRBV18 and TRBJ2-5, the complete variable domain reads NAGVMQNPRHLVRRRGQEARLRCSPMKGHSHVYWYRQLPEEGLKFMVYLQKENIIDESGMPKERFSAEFPKEGPSILRIQQVVRGDSAAYFCASSPPGEETQYFGPGTRLLVL.

The CDR3 DNA is TGTGCCAGCAGCCAGGCCGGCGGGGGGGCCAGGGATACGCAGTATTTT. Residues: CASSQAGGGARDTQYF. The gene calls are TRBV7-9 and TRBJ2-3, with 9 bases lining up with TRBD2. CDR3 size: 16 residues. V dropped 5 bases and J dropped 6; count of bases not matched to a gene: 12. Germline loops: CDR1 SEHNR, CDR2 FQNEAQ (reference sequence).

The chain is built from TRBV15 and TRBJ1-2; 8 nucleotides align to TRBD1. This CDR3 has 14 amino acids. CDR1 is LNHNV, CDR2 YYDKDF, per germline (reference sequence). The J segment lost 6 bases and the V segment lost 2 bases, leaving 5 bases of the junction unmatched. CDR3: CATSRNRGIDGYTF. The CDR3 nucleotides are TGTGCCACCAGCAGAAACAGGGGGATCGATGGCTACACCTTC.

This clone was seen a handful of times. The chain has TRBV18 and TRBJ2-2; a weak D match, TRBD2 (5 bases). CDR1 and CDR2 (germline): KGHSH, LQKENI. With 3 bases removed from V and 6 bases from J, the gap between germline ends came to 14 bases. The CDR3 is 15 amino acids. This CDR3 is CASSPSLDSAGELFF. The CDR3 DNA reads as TGTGCCAGCTCACCTTCCCTGGATAGCGCCGGGGAGCTGTTTTTT.

The V gene is TRBV4-2, the J gene TRBJ2-7, with 10 bases that match TRBD2. CDR3 length: 15 amino acids. The germline V gene encodes CDR1 LGHNA and CDR2 YNFKEQ. V dropped 0 bases and J dropped 6; count of bases not matched to a gene: 5. Written as DNA, the CDR3 is TGTGCCAGCAGCCAAGACACAGCGGGGGGGCTCGAGCAGTACTTC. Its translation is CASSQDTAGGLEQYF.

This chain joins TRBV3-1 (or the pseudogene TRBV3-2) and TRBJ2-7, with 8 bases identical to TRBD1. V was pared by 4 bases and J by 2 bases, with 7 bases of the junction left unmatched. The germline CDR1 and CDR2 sequences are LGHDT and YNNKEL (reference sequence). CDR3 length: 15 amino acids. The CDR3 loop reads CASSRAADRAYEQYF. The CDR3 DNA reads TGTGCCAGCAGCCGAGCGGCGGACAGGGCCTACGAGCAGTACTTC.

In its sample, this clone was seen once. The rearrangement joins TRBV6-4 to TRBJ2-1, with 8 nucleotides matching TRBD2. The CDR3 covers 15 residues. V gave up 4 bases and J gave up 2 bases; unmatched junction bases: 4. Germline assignment: CDR1 MRHNA and CDR2 SNTAGT. CDR3 amino acids: CASSAAGGAYNEQFF. Written as DNA, the CDR3 is TGTGCCAGCAGTGCTGCGGGGGGCGCCTACAATGAGCAGTTCTTC.

The CDR3 sequence is CASSQRGVAKNIQYF. DNA of the CDR3: TGCGCCAGCAGTCAACGGGGGGTAGCCAAAAACATTCAGTACTTC. J is TRBJ2-4 and V is TRBV23-1, with 7 bases identical to TRBD2. TRBV23-1 is designated an ORF whose function remains uncertain. The CDR3 is 15 amino acids. The ends lost 2 bases at V and 0 bases at J; junction bases unmatched: 1.

The genes are TRBV6-1 and TRBJ2-1; 10 bases are a match to TRBD1. Germline V lookup: CDR1 MNHNS, CDR2 SASEGT. The CDR3 length is 17 residues. J lost 4 bases, V lost 0 bases, and 6 bases had no gene match. The CDR3 bases are TGTGCCAGCAGTGAAGCGAGGGGGACAGGGGCTTACAATGAGCAGTTCTTC. This codes for CASSEARGTGAYNEQFF.

The J gene is TRBJ1-4, the V gene TRBV27; 8 bases map to TRBD1. V dropped 6 bases and J dropped 8; count of bases not matched to a gene: 5. The CDR3 loop spans 13 amino acids. CDR1 is MNHEY, CDR2 SMNVEV, per germline (reference sequence). As DNA, the CDR3 is TGTGCCAGCAGGTCGGACAGGGACGAAAAACTGTTTTTT. It is translated as CASRSDRDEKLFF.